Listed here are 27 T cell receptor beta chains from one sample, sequenced in a study of early T cells in non-severe SARS-CoV-2 infection. MiXCR, run by TCRdb on the 5' RACE reads, gives a single entry per CDR3 protein. The data contain under 60,000 distinct CDR3 sequences, 7% to 10% of them singletons. The sample comprised whole blood. The receptor set was obtained from an adult who was a healthcare worker with PCR-confirmed SARS-CoV-2 infection or an uninfected control (not recorded which).

This chain joins TRBV7-8 and TRBJ2-5, with D perhaps matching TRBD1 (5 bases). CDR3 length: 16 amino acids. CDR1 is SGHVS, CDR2 FQNEAQ, per germline. Trimming shortened V by 4 bases and J by 7 bases, and 22 bases separated the two germline ends. CDR3 sequence reads: CASSSLRGTAGVTQYF. In DNA, the CDR3 is TGTGCCAGCAGCTCTCTTAGGGGAACTGCTGGGGTGACCCAGTACTTC.

This chain joins TRBV12-3 or TRBV12-4 and TRBJ1-2, with a weak D call TRBD1 (6 bases). Trimming removed 2 bases at V and 4 bases at J, with 14 bases between. The CDR3 spans 15 residues. For the CDR3, the DNA is TGTGCCAGCAGTTTAAGGCGGGGGCGAAGCTATGGCTACACCTTC. It is translated as CASSLRRGRSYGYTF.

This clonotype has at least ten counts. The chain carries TRBV3-1 and TRBJ2-7; possible D gene TRBD2, 6 bases. CDR3 length equals 13 residues. Per germline, CDR1 LGHDT and CDR2 YNNKEL (reference sequence). Trimming took 3 bases from V and 6 from J, leaving 12 bases between them. The CDR3 sequence is CASSQGTQFEQYF. Written as DNA, the CDR3 is TGTGCCAGCAGCCAGGGGACTCAATTCGAGCAGTACTTC.

This clonotype was seen only a few times. The J gene is TRBJ2-1, the V gene TRBV18, with D possibly TRBD2 on 6 matching bases. Germline lookup yields CDR1 KGHSH and CDR2 LQKENI. Trimming removed 3 bases from V and 6 bases from J, with 15 bases in between. CDR3 size: 15 residues. The CDR3 protein is CASSPPGLSGNEQFF. The CDR3 nucleotides read TGTGCCAGCTCACCGCCGGGACTTAGCGGCAATGAGCAGTTCTTC.

Ten or more counts support this clonotype. This rearrangement joins TRBV5-1 to TRBJ1-2, with 8 bases matching TRBD1. J was trimmed by 8 bases and V by 6 bases; bases with no gene match: 12. This CDR3 has 14 amino acids. CDR1 and CDR2 from the germline V gene are SGHRS and YFSETQ. CDR3 sequence: CASKDTGGPRGYTF. The CDR3 DNA reads as TGCGCCAGCAAAGATACAGGGGGTCCACGCGGCTACACCTTC.

This clonotype was observed many times. This chain links TRBV6-1 with TRBJ1-4; TRBD1 matches at 8 bases. Germline-derived CDR1 and CDR2 are MNHNS and SASEGT. This CDR3 is built from 14 residues. Trimming took 6 bases from V and 8 from J; bases not matched to a gene: 8. The CDR3 region has the DNA TGTGCCAGCAGAGACAGGGGAGTAGGGGAAAAACTGTTTTTT. Translated, it gives CASRDRGVGEKLFF.

V usage is TRBV3-1 and J usage is TRBJ2-2; no definite D call. The CDR3 spans 13 residues. CDR1 and CDR2 from the germline V gene are LGHDT and YNNKEL (reference sequence). V lost 7 bases to trimming and J lost 4 bases, with 10 bases between them. CDR3 bases: TGTGCCAGCACCCCAACCGTCACCGGGGAGCTGTTTTTT. This sequence encodes CASTPTVTGELFF.

This clonotype was seen a few times. V and J are TRBV11-3 and TRBJ2-1; 11 nucleotides align to TRBD2. The CDR3 is 17 amino acids. V lost 5 bases, J lost 4 bases, and 10 bases stayed unmatched. From germline, CDR1 is SGHNT and CDR2 YENEEA. The CDR3 DNA reads as TGTGCCAGCAGCCGATCCCTAGCGGGGGGCCTTTACAATGAGCAGTTCTTC. It yields the protein CASSRSLAGGLYNEQFF.

In this sample, this clonotype turned up a few times. The chain joins TRBV12-3 or TRBV12-4 to TRBJ1-6; D is unclear. V was clipped by 2 bases and J by 6 bases, with 8 bases between them. The CDR3 has 14 amino acids. CDR3: CASSLLAFNSPLHF. The CDR3, as DNA: TGTGCCAGCAGTTTACTCGCCTTTAATTCACCCCTCCACTTT.

There are many counts of this clonotype. The chain carries TRBV14 and TRBJ1-3; D perhaps matches TRBD1 (5 bases). Trimming left V 3 bases short and J 4 bases short, with 16 bases between. The CDR3 is 16 amino acids. Germline V lookup: CDR1 SGHDN, CDR2 FVKESK. The CDR3 nucleotides are TGTGCCAGCAGCCAGTACTCCGGGACTCGCGGAAACACCATATATTTT. It encodes CASSQYSGTRGNTIYF.

The table lists this clonotype with a few counts. This chain links TRBV5-1 with TRBJ2-5; 9 nucleotides line up with TRBD1. The ends lost 4 bases at V and 3 bases at J; junction bases unmatched: 4. CDR1 SGHRS and CDR2 YFSETQ come from the germline V gene. This CDR3 has 14 amino acids. CDR3 residues: CASSGGQGEETQYF. The CDR3, as DNA: TGCGCCAGCAGCGGGGGACAGGGTGAAGAGACCCAGTACTTC.

J is TRBJ2-7 and V is TRBV5-1, with 8 bases lining up with TRBD1. Germline loops: CDR1 SGHRS, CDR2 YFSETQ. CDR3 length equals 15 residues. V gave up 4 bases and J gave up 2 bases; unmatched junction bases: 8. The CDR3 nucleotides are TGCGCCAGCAGCGGAAGCTCCAGGGGGCCCTACGAGCAGTACTTC. It translates to CASSGSSRGPYEQYF.

At least ten counts were recorded for this clonotype. V is TRBV12-3 or TRBV12-4 and J is TRBJ2-7, with D unresolved. The ends were cut back, 5 bases at V and 1 base at J, with 6 bases in the middle. The CDR3 loop spans 12 amino acids. The CDR3 DNA sequence: TGTGCCAGCAGTCCACAGTCCTACGAGCAGTACTTC. Its protein product is CASSPQSYEQYF.

The chain employs TRBV6-1 and TRBJ2-7, with a tentative D call TRBD1 (5 bases). Per the germline V gene, CDR1 is MNHNS and CDR2 is SASEGT. V was trimmed by 4 bases and J by 6 bases, leaving 13 bases between them. This CDR3 is built from 13 residues. The CDR3 bases are TGTGCCAGCAGTGTGAGGCAGGGAAGCGAGCAGTACTTC. Protein product: CASSVRQGSEQYF.

This clonotype was detected many times. This rearrangement joins TRBV19 to TRBJ1-2; D is unclear. The germline V gene encodes CDR1 LNHDA and CDR2 SQIVND (reference sequence). The CDR3 covers 12 residues. V lost 5 bases and J lost 5, with 9 bases in between. CDR3 residues: CASSPGWYGYTF. CDR3 DNA: TGTGCCAGTAGTCCGGGGTGGTATGGCTACACCTTC.

The V gene is TRBV15, the J gene TRBJ2-7; 7 bases map to TRBD1. This CDR3 contains 17 residues. Losses at the gene ends were 4 bases for V and 2 bases for J; bases not matched to a gene: 14. Germline V gene lookup returns CDR1 LNHNV and CDR2 YYDKDF (reference sequence). CDR3: CATSIHGDRDHPYEQYF. The DNA of the CDR3 is TGTGCCACCAGCATCCACGGAGACAGGGATCACCCCTACGAGCAGTACTTC.

The chain links TRBV12-3 or TRBV12-4 to TRBJ2-7; tentative D call: TRBD2 (6 bases). The CDR3 loop spans 12 amino acids. CDR3 sequence reads: CATGRSSYEQYF. CDR3 DNA sequence: TGTGCGACCGGGAGAAGCTCCTACGAGCAGTACTTC.

This clonotype has a count of ten or more. The chain recombines TRBV15 with TRBJ1-2; D unclear. Germline assignment: CDR1 LNHNV and CDR2 YYDKDF (reference sequence). The CDR3 is made up of 16 amino acids. Between the trimmed V and J ends, which lost 3 bases and 3 bases, there was a span of 17 bases. The CDR3 loop is CATSSGLRRLDYGYTF. Written as DNA, the CDR3 is TGTGCCACCAGCAGCGGCCTTCGCAGGCTAGACTATGGCTACACCTTC.

This clonotype was counted only a few times. V gene TRBV29-1 combines with J gene TRBJ1-2, with a possible D match to TRBD1 (5 bases). Germline values: CDR1 SQVTM, CDR2 ANQGSEA. V lost 7 bases, J lost 4 bases, and 10 bases lay in between. CDR3 length: 11 amino acids. The CDR3 DNA follows: TGCAGCGCACGACAGCCCTATGGCTACACCTTC. The encoded protein is CSARQPYGYTF.

Ten or more counts support this clonotype. The chain couples TRBV19 to TRBJ2-1, with TRBD2 matching 9 bases. This CDR3 contains 17 residues. The germline V gene encodes CDR1 LNHDA and CDR2 SQIVND (reference sequence). J was trimmed by 3 bases and V by 3 bases; bases with no gene match: 9. CDR3 DNA: TGTGCCAGTAGTATCACTCTGGCGGGGGGGATCTACAATGAGCAGTTCTTC. It translates to CASSITLAGGIYNEQFF.

This clonotype was picked up many times. The chain links TRBV18 to TRBJ1-5, with D unresolved. Between the trimmed V and J ends, which lost 3 bases and 4 bases, there was a span of 7 bases. The CDR3 runs to 13 residues. Germline V gives CDR1 KGHSH, CDR2 LQKENI. In DNA form, the CDR3 reads TGTGCCAGCTCACCGAGCCTAAATCAGCCCCAGCATTTT. Translated, it gives CASSPSLNQPQHF.

This clonotype was detected ten times or more. The chain employs TRBV7-8 and TRBJ2-7; possible D gene TRBD2, 6 bases. The germline CDR1 and CDR2 sequences are SGHVS and FQNEAQ. The ends were cut back, 3 bases at V and 11 bases at J, with 20 bases in the middle. The CDR3 is made up of 14 amino acids. The DNA for the CDR3 is TGTGCCAGCAGCTTCATGGGGACTGGACCCTTAGAGTACTTC. Its protein product is CASSFMGTGPLEYF.

This clonotype was found a few times. The rearrangement links TRBV12-3 or TRBV12-4 to TRBJ1-2; TRBD1 might be the D (6 bases). CDR3 length: 15 amino acids. With 5 bases removed from V and 4 bases from J, the gap between germline ends came to 17 bases. CDR3 sequence (DNA): TGTGCCAGCAGTCCCGGGACATCAGATCTCTATGGCTACACCTTC. Translation: CASSPGTSDLYGYTF.

This clonotype occurred many times. V and J are TRBV20-1 and TRBJ2-3; D is possibly TRBD2 (6 bases). CDR1 and CDR2 from the germline V gene are DFQATT and SNEGSKA (reference sequence). V dropped 6 bases and J dropped 10 bases, with 17 bases sitting between them. The CDR3 spans 12 residues. The CDR3 here is CSAELGGASQYF. In DNA form, the CDR3 reads TGCAGTGCAGAGTTGGGAGGAGCATCGCAGTATTTT.

The rearrangement uses TRBV6-5 and TRBJ1-6; D is undetermined. There are 15 residues in the CDR3. Trimming took 4 bases from V and 10 from J, leaving 17 bases between them. The germline CDR1 and CDR2 sequences are MNHEY and SVGAGI. The CDR3, as DNA: TGTGCCAGCAGTTCCGGACTTCAAGTAGGGTCACCCCTCCACTTT. Its protein product is CASSSGLQVGSPLHF.

In this sample, this clonotype turned up a few times. The V call is TRBV6-1, the J call TRBJ2-5, with a tentative D call TRBD1 (6 bases). V dropped 3 bases and J dropped 3 bases, with 17 bases sitting between them. Germline V gives CDR1 MNHNS, CDR2 SASEGT. This CDR3 has 16 residues. CDR3 region: CASSDSRQAGKETQYF. The CDR3 nucleotides are TGTGCCAGCAGTGACTCTCGACAGGCGGGTAAAGAGACCCAGTACTTC.

This clonotype has ten or more counts. This chain links TRBV30 with TRBJ1-6; D is possibly TRBD1 (5 bases). The V end lost 2 bases, the J end lost 14 bases, and 13 bases lay between the germline ends. Germline V lookup: CDR1 GTSNPN, CDR2 SVGIG (reference sequence). The CDR3 totals 12 residues. The CDR3 protein is CAWSTPPGALHF. CDR3 nucleotides: TGTGCCTGGAGTACCCCTCCGGGGGCCCTCCACTTT.